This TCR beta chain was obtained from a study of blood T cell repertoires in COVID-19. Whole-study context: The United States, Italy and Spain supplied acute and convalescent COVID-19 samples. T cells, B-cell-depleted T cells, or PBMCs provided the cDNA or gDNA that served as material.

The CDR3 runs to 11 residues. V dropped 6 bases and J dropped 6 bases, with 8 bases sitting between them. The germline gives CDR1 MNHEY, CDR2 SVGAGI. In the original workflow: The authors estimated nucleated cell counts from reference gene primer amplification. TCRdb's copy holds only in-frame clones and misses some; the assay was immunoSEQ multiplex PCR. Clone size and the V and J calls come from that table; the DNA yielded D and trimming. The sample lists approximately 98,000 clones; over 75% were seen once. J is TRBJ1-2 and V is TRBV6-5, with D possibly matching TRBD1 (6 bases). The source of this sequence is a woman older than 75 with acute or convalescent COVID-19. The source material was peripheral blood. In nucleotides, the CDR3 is TGTGCCAGCAGGACAGGACATGGCTACACCTTC. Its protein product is CASRTGHGYTF.